These T cell receptor beta chains were read from a single sample in a study of shared clonotypes between healthy human individuals. The repertoire was sequenced with immunoSEQ multiplex PCR; TCRdb's copy has only in-frame clones and lacks some. Of around 1.9 million clones detected, about 93% appear once; the ten largest clones hold 1.5% to 2%. The sequencing input was naive CD8+ T cells from PBMCs. The receptors derive from a man younger than 30 in good health. Some clones in this sample may be carry-over from other donors' samples. Each CDR3 is given with its conserved first and last residue. The D gene is left open where the match is weak. Only part of the rows carry a size: once, few, many, or a class if the clone is expanded.

>NA|TRBJ2-7|TRBV2|TRBD2
TGTGCCAGCAGTGAATCAGGACTAGCGGTCGGTTCCTACGAGCAGTACTTC
CASSESGLAVGSYEQYF
>NA|TRBJ1-2|TRBV7-2|TRBD1
TGTGCCAGCAGCACGCGACAGGGGAACTATGGCTACACCTTC
CASSTRQGNYGYTF
>NA|TRBJ2-7|TRBV23-1|NA
TGCGCCAGCAGTCAATCCCACGAGCAGTACTTC
CASSQSHEQYF
>NA|TRBJ1-1|TRBV25-1|NA
TGTGCCAGCAGTGAATATAGGGACACTGAAGCTTTCTTT
CASSEYRDTEAFF
>NA|TRBJ1-5|TRBV28|NA
TGTGCCAGCAGTTTATATGGGAATCAGCCCCAGCATTTT
CASSLYGNQPQHF
>NA|TRBJ2-1|TRBV15|NA
TGTGCCTCTTCTACCTTGAGCTCCTACAATGAGCAGTTCTTC
CASSTLSSYNEQFF
>few|TRBJ2-3|TRBV11-2|NA
TGTGCCAGCAGCTTGGATACGCAGTATTTT
CASSLDTQYF
>NA|TRBJ1-2|TRBV6-6|NA
TGTGCCAGCAGTTACTCCGGCAGTTCGTCTTATGGCTACACCTTC
CASSYSGSSSYGYTF
>NA|TRBJ2-5|TRBV27|NA
TGTGCCAGCAGTTTATGGGGTTCTGGTGAGACCCAGTACTTC
CASSLWGSGETQYF
>once|TRBJ2-3|TRBV7-3|TRBD2
TGTGCCAGCAGCCCAACGGTGACGGCTAGCGGGACAGATACGCAGTATTTT
CASSPTVTASGTDTQYF
>NA|TRBJ2-3|TRBV27|TRBD2
TGTGCCAGTGGTGGGGCTAGCGGGAGGACTCATACGCAGTATTTT
CASGGASGRTHTQYF
>NA|TRBJ1-5|TRBV7-6|NA
TGTGCCAGCAGCCCCGTATATAGCAATCAGCCCCAGCATTTT
CASSPVYSNQPQHF
>NA|TRBJ2-3|TRBV5-6|NA
TGTGCCAGCAGCCCCTTCCGGGACACCTCCACAGATACGCAGTATTTT
CASSPFRDTSTDTQYF
>NA|TRBJ2-3|TRBV10-3|NA
TGTGCCATCATCTCTCCGGGCCCCGATCTCCAAGATACGCAGTATTTT
CAIISPGPDLQDTQYF
>NA|TRBJ2-1|TRBV4-1|NA
TGCGCCAGCAGCCAAGGTAGACGGGGCGGCACCTACAATGAGCAGTTCTTC
CASSQGRRGGTYNEQFF
>NA|TRBJ2-2|TRBV7-9|NA
TGTGCCAGCAGCTTAGCCGACACCGGGGAGCTGTTTTTT
CASSLADTGELFF
>NA|TRBJ2-2|TRBV29-1|NA
TGCAGCGGACTAGGGGGAATGGGGACCGGGGAGCTGTTTTTT
CSGLGGMGTGELFF
>once|TRBJ2-1|TRBV28|NA
TGTGCCAGCAGTTTTGGGGAGAATGAGCAGTTCTTC
CASSFGENEQFF
>NA|TRBJ2-7|TRBV2|NA
TGTGCCAGCAGAGATGGACTCCTAAGGGCCTACGAGCAGTACTTC
CASRDGLLRAYEQYF
>NA|TRBJ1-6|TRBV2|NA
TGTGCCAGCATCGGCAGCTCCTATAATTCACCCCTCCACTTT
CASIGSSYNSPLHF
>NA|TRBJ2-1|TRBV13|TRBD2
TGTGCCAGCAGTTCGGGAGGCGACTCCTACAATGAGCAGTTCTTC
CASSSGGDSYNEQFF
>once|TRBJ2-1|TRBV6-6|NA
TGTGCCAGCAGTTACTCGATTCTTAGGGAGCAGTTCTTC
CASSYSILREQFF
>few|TRBJ2-4|TRBV9|TRBD2
TGTGCCAGCAGCGTACGCTCGGGAGGTAACATTCAGTACTTC
CASSVRSGGNIQYF
>NA|TRBJ2-7|TRBV5-4|TRBD1
TGTGCCAGCAGCTGGGGGACAGCGTCCTACGAGCAGTACTTC
CASSWGTASYEQYF
>NA|TRBJ2-4|TRBV27|NA
TGTGCCAGCAGTTCAAAGCTAGCCAAAAACATTCAGTACTTC
CASSSKLAKNIQYF
>NA|TRBJ2-2|TRBV4-3|NA
TGCGCCAGCAGCCAAGATTTCCATCCCGAAGAGAACACCGGGGAGCTGTTTTTT
CASSQDFHPEENTGELFF
>NA|TRBJ2-1|TRBV5-4|NA
TGTGCCAGCAGCTTGGATAGGGGCCTCTCGCGGGAGCAGTTCTTC
CASSLDRGLSREQFF
>NA|TRBJ2-1|TRBV10-3|NA
TGTGCCATCAGTGGAATCCGGGACTCAATCAATGAGCAGTTCTTC
CAISGIRDSINEQFF
>NA|TRBJ2-3|TRBV9|TRBD2
TGTGCCAGCAGCGTAGGGGGACTAGGGGCAGATACGCAGTATTTT
CASSVGGLGADTQYF
>NA|TRBJ1-5|TRBV15|NA
TGTGCCACCAGCAGCAGACGAACCATCAATCAGCCCCAGCATTTT
CATSSRRTINQPQHF
>NA|TRBJ2-3|TRBV27|NA
TGTGCCAGCAGTTTATTGGCAGCCACGAGCACAGATACGCAGTATTTT
CASSLLAATSTDTQYF
>NA|TRBJ2-3|TRBV4-1|NA
TGCGCCAGCAGCCCGGACCGGACCATCCAGTATTTT
CASSPDRTIQYF
>NA|TRBJ2-7|TRBV4-1|NA
TGCGCCAGCAGCCAAGTGGGACGGGGCGAGCAGTACTTC
CASSQVGRGEQYF
>NA|TRBJ2-3|TRBV5-6|NA
TGTGCCAGCAGCTTCGGACTACCTAGCACAGATACGCAGTATTTT
CASSFGLPSTDTQYF
>NA|TRBJ2-1|TRBV12-5|NA
TGTGCTAGTGGTTTGGTCGGCCCGGTAGGCTCCTACAATGAGCAGTTCTTC
CASGLVGPVGSYNEQFF